This TCR beta chain is from a study of molecular identifiers for immune sequencing clone quantification. TCRdb independently ran MiXCR on the PCR reads; one entry per CDR3 protein. The sample contains about 640,000 distinct CDR3 sequences, roughly 21% of which appear only once. Whole-study results and caveats: Clones of above 20 RNA copies carried over 98% of effector molecules; in naive cells they carried under 1%. Clone sizes could be underestimated for highly expanded clones when identical TCR molecules share a barcode.

This clonotype was recorded a few times. As yet, its antigen is unknown. The sequencing input was naive CD8+ T cells from blood, with Jurkat cell RNA spiked in. Subset of the sample: FACS-sorted CD8+CD4-CCR7+CD45RA+ naive T cells. The clonotype comes from a human donor in good health. Some libraries in this study had Jurkat cell RNA spiked in.

CDR3 in DNA: TGTGCCAGCAGCTTGGCGGTGGGGCCCGGGGAGCTGTTTTTT. This gives the protein CASSLAVGPGELFF. The J gene is TRBJ2-2, the V gene TRBV5-6, with D perhaps matching TRBD1 (5 bases). In germline, CDR1 is SGHDT, CDR2 YYEEEE. The length of the CDR3 is 14 residues. V lost 0 bases, J lost 6 bases, and 9 bases lay in between.